A selection of T cell receptor beta chains follows, all from one sample in a study of T cell responses to AZD1222 COVID-19 vaccine. Here immunoSEQ multiplex PCR was the method, and the copy in TCRdb shows in-frame clones only, minus some. The sample holds about 130,000 clones, roughly 93% seen once. The sequences come from peripheral blood, collected 28 days after the second AZD1222 dose. These receptors were obtained from an adult who received the AZD1222 COVID-19 vaccine. The CDR3 runs from the conserved cysteine through the conserved F or W. The order of the fields is clone size, V gene, D gene, J gene, CDR3 DNA, CDR3 protein. D genes are given only for firm matches. The size of a clone is reported for some rows only, either as once, few or many, or as a class for expanded clones.

>once|TRBV28|-|TRBJ1-2
TGTGCCAGCAGTTTATCGCCGTCTGAGTATGGCTACACCTTC
CASSLSPSEYGYTF
>-|TRBV30|TRBD1|TRBJ1-2
TGTGCCTGGAGTGTGAAAGGGGGCCCTAACTATGGCTACACCTTC
CAWSVKGGPNYGYTF
>-|TRBV6-5|-|TRBJ2-3
TGTGCCAGCAGGCGACTAGGGGTCACAGATACGCAGTATTTT
CASRRLGVTDTQYF
>-|TRBV18|TRBD1|TRBJ1-2
TGTGCCAGCTCATCCGACAGGGGGTCCTATGGCTACACCTTC
CASSSDRGSYGYTF
>-|TRBV10-3|-|TRBJ2-3
TGTGCCATCAGTGAGTCGGAAGTTCCCACAGATACGCAGTATTTT
CAISESEVPTDTQYF
>-|TRBV28|-|TRBJ1-2
TGTGCCAGCAGTTTAGGGGGCTATGGCTACACCTTC
CASSLGGYGYTF
>-|TRBV5-3|-|TRBJ2-7
TGTGCCAGAAGCGCAAGGATATTGCGGGACACCAGCTACGAGCAGTACTTC
CARSARILRDTSYEQYF
>-|TRBV2|-|TRBJ1-1
TGTGCCAGCAGCCGCGGGTTGAACACTGAAGCTTTCTTT
CASSRGLNTEAFF
>once|TRBV13|-|TRBJ1-2
TGTGCCAGCAGCTTACCCACCGGGGATGGCTACACCTTC
CASSLPTGDGYTF
>-|TRBV27|-|TRBJ1-1
TGTGCCAGCAGTTTCCAGATGAACACTGAAGCTTTCTTT
CASSFQMNTEAFF
>-|TRBV19|-|TRBJ1-1
TGTGCCAGTAGTATAGGGGCCAGCATGAACACTGAAGCTTTCTTT
CASSIGASMNTEAFF
>-|TRBV30|-|TRBJ1-4
TGTGCCTGGAGTGTCGGCAGGGGACAAACTAATGAAAAACTGTTTTTT
CAWSVGRGQTNEKLFF
>-|TRBV9|-|TRBJ1-1
TGTGCCAGCAGCGTAGCTAGGGGGGAAGCTTTCTTT
CASSVARGEAFF
>-|TRBV7-2|-|TRBJ2-7
TGTGCCAGCAGCTCGTCCGGGACATTATTCTACGAGCAGTACTTC
CASSSSGTLFYEQYF
>-|TRBV18|-|TRBJ1-2
TGTGCCAGCTTAACCGGTTCCTCCGGCTATGGCTACACCTTC
CASLTGSSGYGYTF
>-|TRBV2|TRBD2|TRBJ2-5
TGTGCCAGCAGTGAACGGCCTAGCGGGAGGAAGCAAGAGACCCAGTACTTC
CASSERPSGRKQETQYF
>-|TRBV10-3|-|TRBJ1-2
TGTGCCATCAGTGACGGGGCAGGCGTCTTCTATGGCTACACCTTC
CAISDGAGVFYGYTF
>-|TRBV5-4|TRBD2|TRBJ2-1
TGTGCCAGCAGCGGAACCGGGACACCTGGACTAGCGGCCTACAATGAGCAGTTCTTC
CASSGTGTPGLAAYNEQFF
>-|TRBV27|-|TRBJ1-2
TGTGCCAGCAGCCGGGGCCAGGTCGGCTATGGCTACACCTTC
CASSRGQVGYGYTF
>-|TRBV18|TRBD2|TRBJ2-3
TGTGCCAGCTCAGCCGGGACTAGCGGGAGCGGCACAGATACGCAGTATTTT
CASSAGTSGSGTDTQYF
>few|TRBV3-1/TRBV3-2|TRBD1|TRBJ1-4
TGTGCCAGCAGGAGGGGGCCGGGACAGGGGTTTTCTAATGAAAAACTGTTTTTT
CASRRGPGQGFSNEKLFF
>-|TRBV11-2|-|TRBJ1-1
TGTGCCAGCAGCTTAGTCGGGGGCTCGGCTGAAGCTTTCTTT
CASSLVGGSAEAFF
>-|TRBV2|TRBD2|TRBJ2-1
TGTGCCAGCAGCACTACCGACTGGGGTGGCGGGAGCGGGGGCGATGAGCAGTTCTTC
CASSTTDWGGGSGGDEQFF
>-|TRBV5-6|-|TRBJ1-4
TGTGCCAGCAGCTTGACAGCCTCGAATGAAAAACTGTTTTTT
CASSLTASNEKLFF
>-|TRBV5-6|-|TRBJ1-1
TGTGCCAGCAGCTTGCAGGGGATGGACACTGAAGCTTTCTTT
CASSLQGMDTEAFF
>-|TRBV5-1|TRBD1|TRBJ2-7
TGCGCCAGCAGATTGGGACAGGGCTTTTTGACCTACGAGCAGTACTTC
CASRLGQGFLTYEQYF
>-|TRBV27|-|TRBJ2-5
TGTGCCAGCAGTCCCTTACCGGGCCGCCAAGAGACCCAGTACTTC
CASSPLPGRQETQYF
>-|TRBV5-1|-|TRBJ1-5
TGCGCCAGCAGCCCCCGCCCTGGCAATCAGCCCCAGCATTTT
CASSPRPGNQPQHF
>-|TRBV7-8|-|TRBJ1-2
TGTGCCAGCAGCTTTGGTAGGGACTATGGCTACACCTTC
CASSFGRDYGYTF
>-|TRBV4-1|-|TRBJ2-3
TGCGCCAGCAGCCTCCCGACTCCGGGAGTGGATACGCAGTATTTT
CASSLPTPGVDTQYF
>-|TRBV20-1|-|TRBJ1-1
TGCAGTGCTGTTTTCACTGAAGCTTTCTTT
CSAVFTEAFF
>-|TRBV5-1|-|TRBJ1-4
TGCGCCAGCAGCTTGTCTTGGGGGCGGTTTGAAAAACTGTTTTTT
CASSLSWGRFEKLFF
>-|TRBV7-7|-|TRBJ2-2
TGTGCCAGCAGCCCTGTCCTGGGCGGGGAGCTGTTTTTT
CASSPVLGGELFF
>-|TRBV19|TRBD1|TRBJ2-2
TGTGCCACAACCGGGACAGGCCCCACCGGGGAGCTGTTTTTT
CATTGTGPTGELFF
>once|TRBV9|TRBD1|TRBJ2-7
TGTGCCAGCAGCGAAGGGACAGGGGGCTACGAGCAGTACTTC
CASSEGTGGYEQYF